This TCR beta chain was obtained from a study of T cells in Graves' hyperthyroidism and ophthalmopathy. Study summary: Staff took peripheral blood when the initial diagnosis was made, before any treatment began.

The source of the PBMCs was 8 to 10 ml of fresh peripheral blood. The V and J ends lost 4 bases and 4 bases respectively, with 12 bases between them. The CDR3 spans 14 residues. Germline V CDR1 and CDR2: SGHNT, YENEEA. General study findings and limits: Using 13 V-J features, a model discriminated ophthalmopathy from stable hyperthyroidism. Blood also carried most thyroid clonotypes expanded above 0.001.

TCR beta CDR3 region amplification was performed from RNA transcripts. HTBI primers were the set used in a first-round RT-PCR of the TCR CDR3. TCRdb ran MiXCR on the multiplex PCR reads and lists one entry per CDR3 protein. The sample holds 200,000 to 250,000 distinct CDR3 sequences, around 17% seen once. There are many counts of this clonotype. Its antigen is still unknown. The source material was blood. The chain carries TRBV11-3 and TRBJ2-3; the D call may be TRBD1 or TRBD2 (5 bases each). The clonotype was recovered from a woman younger than 30 with Graves' ophthalmopathy. Written as DNA, the CDR3 is TGTGCCAGCAGCTGGGGGAAAGGAGCAGATACGCAGTATTTT. Amino acids: CASSWGKGADTQYF.